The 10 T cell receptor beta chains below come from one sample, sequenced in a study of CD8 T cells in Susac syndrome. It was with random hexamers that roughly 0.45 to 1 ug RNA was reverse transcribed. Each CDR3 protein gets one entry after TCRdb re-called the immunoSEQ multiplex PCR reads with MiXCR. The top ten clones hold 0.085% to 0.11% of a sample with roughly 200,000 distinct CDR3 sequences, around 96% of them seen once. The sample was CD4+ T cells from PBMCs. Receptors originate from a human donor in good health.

The CDR3 here is CAWRASGRRGAYEQYF. CDR3 bases: TGTGCCTGGAGAGCTAGCGGGAGGAGAGGGGCCTACGAGCAGTACTTC. The chain uses TRBV30 and TRBJ2-7; 11 nucleotides line up with TRBD2. J was trimmed by 2 bases and V by 3 bases; bases with no gene match: 9. Germline V lookup: CDR1 GTSNPN, CDR2 SVGIG (reference sequence). CDR3 size: 16 residues. Full variable domain (missing parts from reference TRBV30 and TRBJ2-7): SQTIHQWPATLVQPVGSPLSLECTVEGTSNPNLYWYRQAAGRGLQLLFYSVGIGQISSEVPQNLSASRPQDRQFILSSKKLLLSDSGFYLCAWRASGRRGAYEQYFGPGTRLTVT.

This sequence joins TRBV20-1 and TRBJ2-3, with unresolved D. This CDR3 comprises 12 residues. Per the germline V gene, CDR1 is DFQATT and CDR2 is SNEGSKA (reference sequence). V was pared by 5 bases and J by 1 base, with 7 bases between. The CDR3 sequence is CSAQAGTDTQYF. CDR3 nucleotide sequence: TGCAGTGCTCAGGCCGGCACAGATACGCAGTATTTT.

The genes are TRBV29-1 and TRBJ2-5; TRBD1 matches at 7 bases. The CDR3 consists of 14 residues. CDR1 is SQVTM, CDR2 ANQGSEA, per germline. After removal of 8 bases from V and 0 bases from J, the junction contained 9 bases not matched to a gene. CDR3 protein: CSTRGQVHQETQYF. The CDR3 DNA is TGCAGCACCCGAGGACAGGTACACCAAGAGACCCAGTACTTC.

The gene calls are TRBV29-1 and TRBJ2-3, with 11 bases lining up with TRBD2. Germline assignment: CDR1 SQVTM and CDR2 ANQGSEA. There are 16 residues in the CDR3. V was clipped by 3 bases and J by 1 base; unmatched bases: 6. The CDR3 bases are TGCAGCGTTGAGGGATTAGCGGGAGGGGGCACAGATACGCAGTATTTT. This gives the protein CSVEGLAGGGTDTQYF.

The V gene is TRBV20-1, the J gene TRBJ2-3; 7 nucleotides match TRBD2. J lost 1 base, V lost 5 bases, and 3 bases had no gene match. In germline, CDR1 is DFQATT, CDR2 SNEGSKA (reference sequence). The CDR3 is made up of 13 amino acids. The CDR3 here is CSAHTSGTDTQYF. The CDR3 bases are TGCAGTGCTCATACTAGCGGCACAGATACGCAGTATTTT.

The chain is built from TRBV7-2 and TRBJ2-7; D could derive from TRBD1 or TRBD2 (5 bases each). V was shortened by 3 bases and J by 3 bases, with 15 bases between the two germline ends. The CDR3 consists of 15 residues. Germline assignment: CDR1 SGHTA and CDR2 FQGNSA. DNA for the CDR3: TGTGCCAGCAGCTTTTTTCGGGGCTTAAACTACGAGCAGTACTTC. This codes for CASSFFRGLNYEQYF.

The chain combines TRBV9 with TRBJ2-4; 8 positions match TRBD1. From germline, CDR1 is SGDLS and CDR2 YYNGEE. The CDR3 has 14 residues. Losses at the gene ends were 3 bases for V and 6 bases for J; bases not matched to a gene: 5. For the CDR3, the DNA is TGTGCCAGCAGCGCACGTACAGGGGGAAACATTCAGTACTTC. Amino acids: CASSARTGGNIQYF. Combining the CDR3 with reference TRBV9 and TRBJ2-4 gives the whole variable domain DSGVTQTPKHLITATGQRVTLRCSPRSGDLSVYWYQQSLDQGLQFLIQYYNGEERAKGNILERFSAQQFPDLHSELNLSSLELGDSALYFCASSARTGGNIQYFGAGTRLSVL.

The CDR3 DNA is TGCAGTGCTAGAGTAGGATTTTACGAGCAGTACTTC. It encodes CSARVGFYEQYF. The chain couples TRBV20-1 to TRBJ2-7; D unresolved. The CDR3 runs 12 residues. Trimming took 1 base from V and 4 from J, leaving 8 bases between them. The germline gives CDR1 DFQATT, CDR2 SNEGSKA (reference sequence).

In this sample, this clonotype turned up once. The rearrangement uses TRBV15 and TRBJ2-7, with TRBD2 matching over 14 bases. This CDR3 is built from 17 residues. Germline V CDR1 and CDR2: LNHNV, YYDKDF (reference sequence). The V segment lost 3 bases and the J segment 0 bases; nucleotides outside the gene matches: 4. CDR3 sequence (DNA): TGTGCCACCAGCAGGGGACTAGCGGGAGCGGCCTCCTACGAGCAGTACTTC. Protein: CATSRGLAGAASYEQYF.

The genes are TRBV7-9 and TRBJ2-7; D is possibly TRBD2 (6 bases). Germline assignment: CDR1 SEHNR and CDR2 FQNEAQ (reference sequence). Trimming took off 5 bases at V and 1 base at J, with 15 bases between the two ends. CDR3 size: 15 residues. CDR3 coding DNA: TGTGCCAGCAGCCCTCGGAGGGCAGGATCCTACGAGCAGTACTTC. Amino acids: CASSPRRAGSYEQYF.